These T cell receptor beta chains were read from a single sample in a study of blood T cells in healthy people across ages. Via MiXCR, TCRdb re-called the 5' RACE reads, giving one row per CDR3 protein. The sample records about 640,000 distinct CDR3 sequences, around 54% being singletons. The source material was blood. These receptors came from a man aged 60 to 75 in good health. The CDR3 runs from the conserved cysteine through the conserved F or W. Each record gives: V gene, J gene, CDR3 protein.

TRBV20-1	TRBJ2-2	CSAPTGIYTGELFF
TRBV12-3/TRBV12-4	TRBJ2-1	CACSQMPGEQFF
TRBV6-5	TRBJ2-7	CASSYGRGPSYEQYF
TRBV24-1	TRBJ2-3	CATSDLRSGARDTQYF
TRBV10-3	TRBJ2-5	CGISESGSGGQQETQYF
TRBV7-8	TRBJ2-5	CASSLARDRKGEQYF
TRBV5-1	TRBJ2-3	CASSPVLLADHGTQYF
TRBV20-1	.	CSARDTGTATRPGETQYF
TRBV29-1	TRBJ2-2	CSVVDTGLTGELFF
TRBV2	.	CASSDYGEQYF
TRBV6-1	TRBJ2-1	CASSPGTGGRDEQFF
TRBV4-2	TRBJ2-1	CASSQEPDPRVYNEQFF
TRBV9	TRBJ2-3	CASSWGPAGDTDTQYF
TRBV6-5	TRBJ1-2	CASSYSKSLNYGYTF
TRBV19	TRBJ2-5	CASSMDPRRGETQYF
TRBV12-3/TRBV12-4	TRBJ2-2	CASSQGTGGTGELFF
TRBV3-1	TRBJ1-2	CASSQGAGTGYGYTF
TRBV20-1	TRBJ1-4	CSAPGQGREKLFF
TRBV4-3	TRBJ2-4	CASSQSVPGQGGIGNIQYF
TRBV4-3	TRBJ2-1	CASSHGPYNEQFF
TRBV5-4	TRBJ2-1	CASSRLFAGGYNEQFF
TRBV2	TRBJ1-6	CASSPGQGRGSPLHF
TRBV27	TRBJ2-3	CASGLWGSTDTQYF
TRBV29-1	TRBJ2-7	CSVRTLREKQYF
TRBV7-2	TRBJ2-5	CASSLELGRQTQYF
TRBV9	TRBJ2-5	CASSPYPGVGETQYF
TRBV5-1	TRBJ1-6	CASSRTGSYDSPLHF
TRBV6-5	TRBJ2-5	CASSYSGQGSGETQYF
TRBV4-1	TRBJ1-2	CASSQGRTPGYGYTF
TRBV29-1	TRBJ1-1	CGVAGVNTEAFF
TRBV27	TRBJ1-6	CASSSQPTGISPLHF
TRBV12-3/TRBV12-4	TRBJ2-3	CASSLRPDRADTQYF
TRBV20-1	TRBJ2-3	CSANHGGQKDTQYF
TRBV25-1	TRBJ1-4	CASQRLGQGAEKLFF
TRBV7-2	TRBJ2-1	CASSTWTRNEQFF
TRBV27	TRBJ1-2	CASSARRDNYGYTF
TRBV5-5	.	CASSYNSEETQYF
TRBV4-1	TRBJ2-1	CASSRNQGGNEQFF
TRBV28	TRBJ2-7	CASSFGDREPYEQYF